The 2 T cell receptor beta chains listed next were all sequenced from one sample in a study of shared clonotypes between healthy human individuals. Sequenced by immunoSEQ multiplex PCR; TCRdb stores in-frame clones only, minus some. The sample contains about 560,000 clones, 70% to 80% of which appear only once. Sequences were obtained from PBMCs. These receptors all stem from a woman aged 40 to 55 in good health. Some clones in this sample may be carry-over from other donors' samples.

The J gene is TRBJ2-2, the V gene TRBV13, with TRBD1 matching 8 bases. There are 16 residues in the CDR3. CDR1 PRHDT and CDR2 FYEKMQ come from the germline V gene (reference sequence). V lost 5 bases, J lost 4 bases, and 9 bases stayed unmatched. CDR3 nucleotides: TGTGCCAGCAGCCCCGACCCAGGGGGCGGCACCGGGGAGCTGTTTTTT. Its protein product is CASSPDPGGGTGELFF. The full variable domain, its missing parts supplied by reference TRBV13 and TRBJ2-2, is AAGVIQSPRHLIKEKRETATLKCYPIPRHDTVYWYQQGPGQDPQFLISFYEKMQSDKGSIPDRFSAQQFSDYHSELNMSSLELGDSALYFCASSPDPGGGTGELFFGEGSRLTVL.

This chain joins TRBV29-1 and TRBJ1-2; tentative D call: TRBD1 (6 bases). V lost 8 bases, J lost 2 bases, and 21 bases lay in between. Germline CDR1 reads SQVTM; CDR2 reads ANQGSEA. This CDR3 region has 15 residues. CDR3 sequence: CSIRLDGGANYGYTF. The CDR3 region has the DNA TGCAGCATTCGGTTAGACGGGGGCGCAAACTATGGCTACACCTTC. Looking up the rest from reference TRBV29-1 and TRBJ1-2 gives the full variable domain: SAVISQKPSRDICQRGTSLTIQCQVDSQVTMMFWYRQQPGQSLTLIATANQGSEATYESGFVIDKFPISRPNLTFSTLTVSNMSPEDSSIYLCSIRLDGGANYGYTFGSGTRLTVV.